These 25 T cell receptor beta chains were all obtained from the same sample, sequenced in a study of chemoradiotherapy in HPV16-positive cancers. Profiled with immunoSEQ multiplex PCR; TCRdb holds only in-frame clones, not every one. The sample lists 450 to 600 clones, 82% seen once, with 10% to 15% in the top ten. This sample comprised tumor tissue, obtained from a patient who underwent chemoradiotherapy. The receptors shown here come from a human donor with HPV-associated anogenital cancer.

This clone was detected a few times. The chain links TRBV6-1 to TRBJ1-5; a possible D gene is TRBD1 (6 bases). V dropped 8 bases and J dropped 8 bases, with 19 bases sitting between them. Germline CDR1 is MNHNS and CDR2 is SASEGT. The CDR3 spans 14 residues. As DNA, the CDR3 is TGTGCCAGCGTGCCGGGACAACCTTTGGAGCCCCAGCATTTT. Translation gives CASVPGQPLEPQHF.

V is TRBV14 and J is TRBJ2-1, with D perhaps matching TRBD2 (5 bases). CDR1 is SGHDN and CDR2 is FVKESK in the germline V gene. The length of the CDR3 is 16 residues. The V end was cut by 3 bases, the J end by 5 bases, with 17 bases between. Here the CDR3 DNA reads TGTGCCAGCAGCCATGTCAGGATTCTGACTAACAATGAGCAGTTCTTC. Residues: CASSHVRILTNNEQFF.

The gene calls are TRBV5-1 and TRBJ2-7; possible D gene TRBD1, 6 bases. The V end was cut by 5 bases, the J end by 1 base, with 13 bases between. Germline CDR1 is SGHRS and CDR2 is YFSETQ. The CDR3 is 14 residues long. The CDR3 DNA is TGCGCCAGCAGACCTCAGACAGGTTCCTACGAGCAGTACTTC. Protein: CASRPQTGSYEQYF. Full variable domain (missing parts from reference TRBV5-1 and TRBJ2-7): KAGVTQTPRYLIKTRGQQVTLSCSPISGHRSVSWYQQTPGQGLQFLFEYFSETQRNKGNFPGRFSGRQFSNSRSEMNVSTLELGDSALYLCASRPQTGSYEQYFGPGTRLTVT.

The chain links TRBV4-3 to TRBJ1-2; D is ambiguous. This CDR3 is built from 15 residues. Germline V gene sequence: CDR1 LGHNA, CDR2 YSLEER. V dropped 1 base and J dropped 2 bases, with 11 bases sitting between them. The CDR3 DNA is TGCGCCAGCAGCCAAGCAGCGGGAGCCAACTATGGCTACACCTTC. Its translation: CASSQAAGANYGYTF.

A word on this clone: Germline and junction disagree at one end, which may indicate a read error. The V gene is TRBV4-3, the J gene TRBJ1-5, with D tentatively TRBD1 (6 bases). The CDR3 is 17 amino acids. Germline lookup yields CDR1 LGHNA and CDR2 YSLEER. DNA of the CDR3: TGCGCCAGCAGCCAAGGACTGGACAGCTATAGCAATCAGCCCCAGCATTTC. Its protein is CASSQGLDSYSNQPQHF.

The gene calls are TRBV6-5 and TRBJ2-2; D perhaps matches TRBD1 (6 bases). Germline loops: CDR1 MNHEY, CDR2 SVGAGI. Trimming cost V 4 bases and J 4 bases, with 13 bases left between them. This CDR3 comprises 15 residues. CDR3: CASSFTGKGTGELFF. The CDR3 DNA sequence: TGTGCCAGCAGTTTCACAGGGAAGGGCACCGGGGAGCTGTTTTTT.

The V and J genes are TRBV6-1 and TRBJ1-5, with D unclear. Trimming pared 2 bases from V and 3 bases from J, leaving 14 bases between. Per the germline V gene, CDR1 is MNHNS and CDR2 is SASEGT. There are 16 residues in the CDR3. This CDR3 is CASSESEGNLNQPQHF. Written as DNA, the CDR3 is TGTGCCAGCAGTGAAAGTGAAGGGAACCTCAATCAGCCCCAGCATTTT.

The V and J genes are TRBV11-2 and TRBJ2-3; 8 nucleotides match TRBD1. The CDR3 is made up of 15 amino acids. The germline CDR1 and CDR2 sequences are SGHAT and FQNNGV. V lost 3 bases and J lost 3; bases outside the gene matches: 5. In nucleotides, the CDR3 is TGTGCCAGCAGCTTCGGACAGGGACGAACAGATACGCAGTATTTT. This codes for CASSFGQGRTDTQYF.

The rearrangement uses TRBV11-2 and TRBJ1-3; D gene unclear. The length of the CDR3 is 16 residues. The V end lost 2 bases, the J end lost 2 bases, and 13 bases lay between the germline ends. Germline loops: CDR1 SGHAT, CDR2 FQNNGV. The CDR3 region is CASSLLTRQAGNTIYF. The CDR3 nucleotides read TGTGCCAGCAGCTTACTAACTAGGCAGGCTGGAAACACCATATATTTT.

This clone was seen more than once but under ten times. The V gene is TRBV19, the J gene TRBJ2-2; D gene uncertain. There are 14 residues in the CDR3. V was trimmed by 5 bases and J by 2 bases, leaving 9 bases between them. CDR1 and CDR2 from the germline V gene are LNHDA and SQIVND (reference sequence). The CDR3 DNA is TGTGCCAGTAGTCCGATAATAAACACCGGGGAGCTGTTTTTT. It codes for CASSPIINTGELFF.

The chain couples TRBV5-8 to TRBJ2-2, with 7 bases fitting TRBD1. The trim removed 4 bases at V and 7 bases at J, leaving 7 bases unmatched. Germline V gene data show CDR1 as SGHTS and CDR2 as YDEGEE. There are 14 residues in the CDR3. The CDR3 DNA reads as TGTGCCAGCAGCCTACAGGGGCTAGGCGGGGAGCTGTTTTTT. This gives the protein CASSLQGLGGELFF.

The chain recombines TRBV11-2 with TRBJ1-2; the D is unclear. V was trimmed by 0 bases and J by 3 bases, leaving 11 bases between them. The CDR3 consists of 15 residues. CDR1 SGHAT and CDR2 FQNNGV come from the germline V gene. The CDR3 protein is CASSLEPAAYYGYTF. The CDR3 DNA sequence: TGTGCCAGCAGCTTAGAACCGGCGGCTTACTATGGCTACACCTTC.

This clone was counted once. The CDR3 DNA follows: TGCGCCAGCATAAGAGAGGGGGGGACCGGGGAGCTGTTTTTT. Translated: CASIREGGTGELFF. The gene calls are TRBV10-1 and TRBJ2-2; the D gene is possibly TRBD2 (7 bases). V was pared by 7 bases and J by 5 bases, with 14 bases between. CDR3 length: 14 amino acids. Germline assignment: CDR1 WNHNN and CDR2 SYGVQD (reference sequence).

CDR3 nucleotides: TGTGCCAGCAGCTTGCCCGGGCAGGAGAACTATGGCTACACCTTC. Its protein product is CASSLPGQENYGYTF. The chain links TRBV7-9 to TRBJ1-2, with unresolved D. V lost 3 bases to trimming and J lost 2 bases, with 13 bases between them. The CDR3 is 15 amino acids. Germline V lookup: CDR1 SEHNR, CDR2 FQNEAQ (reference sequence).

This clone has a handful of counts. The gene calls are TRBV7-9 and TRBJ1-4; possibly TRBD1 for D (6 bases). V lost 7 bases, J lost 8 bases, and 17 bases lay in between. Per germline, CDR1 SEHNR and CDR2 FQNEAQ (reference sequence). The CDR3 has 14 amino acids. For the CDR3, the DNA is TGTGCCAGCAAACAACCTGTACAGGGAGAAAAACTGTTTTTT. The encoded protein is CASKQPVQGEKLFF.

The count of this clone is one. The chain employs TRBV7-9 and TRBJ1-1, with 8 positions matching TRBD1. Germline V gives CDR1 SEHNR, CDR2 FQNEAQ (reference sequence). The CDR3 has 16 amino acids. The junction had 10 bases not matched to a gene; V was cut back by 3 bases and J by 4 bases. The CDR3 region has the DNA TGTGCCAGCAGCTTTCCTGGGCAGGGGGCGCGCACTGAAGCTTTCTTT. This gives the protein CASSFPGQGARTEAFF.

V and J are TRBV28 and TRBJ2-1, with a tentative D call TRBD2 (6 bases). CDR3 length: 14 amino acids. From germline, CDR1 is MDHEN and CDR2 SYDVKM. V was trimmed by 3 bases and J by 7 bases, leaving 13 bases between them. The CDR3 DNA follows: TGTGCCAGCAGTTTCCTAGCCCGGGGGAATGAGCAGTTCTTC. Protein: CASSFLARGNEQFF.

The chain employs TRBV6-5 and TRBJ2-1; 7 nucleotides align to TRBD2. CDR3 length equals 15 residues. Germline V lookup: CDR1 MNHEY, CDR2 SVGAGI. The J segment lost 5 bases and the V segment lost 5 bases, leaving 9 bases of the junction unmatched. The CDR3 DNA sequence: TGTGCCAGCAGTCCAGGACTAGAAGCCCACAATGAGCAGTTCTTC. It codes for CASSPGLEAHNEQFF.

The rearrangement links TRBV7-2 to TRBJ2-7; 8 nucleotides match TRBD1. The germline V gene encodes CDR1 SGHTA and CDR2 FQGNSA. Trimming cost V 5 bases and J 3 bases; bases outside gene matches: 9. There are 15 residues in the CDR3. The DNA of the CDR3 is TGTGCCAGCAGCATCGGACAGGGACAACACTACGAGCAGTACTTC. Protein: CASSIGQGQHYEQYF.

V is TRBV4-2 and J is TRBJ2-7; D perhaps matches TRBD2 (6 bases). Germline V gives CDR1 LGHNA, CDR2 YNFKEQ. V was clipped by 0 bases and J by 0 bases, with 18 bases between them. CDR3 length: 18 residues. The CDR3 region has the DNA TGTGCCAGCAGCCAAGATCTGGCTTTGGGGGGTGACTCCTACGAGCAGTACTTC. It yields the protein CASSQDLALGGDSYEQYF.

The chain joins TRBV28 to TRBJ1-5, with D maybe TRBD1 (6 bases). Trimming stripped 6 bases from V and 3 bases from J, with 15 bases between. Per germline, CDR1 MDHEN and CDR2 SYDVKM. The CDR3 loop spans 15 amino acids. The CDR3 DNA follows: TGTGCCAGCAGGGACCCCGGGACATTCAATCAGCCCCAGCATTTT. Residues: CASRDPGTFNQPQHF.

The rearrangement links TRBV28 to TRBJ1-5; a weak D match, TRBD1 (6 bases). Germline CDR1 is MDHEN and CDR2 is SYDVKM. Trimming left V 1 base short and J 6 bases short, with 13 bases between. This CDR3 spans 15 amino acids. CDR3 residues: CASSLLGGEVQPQHF. The CDR3 DNA sequence: TGTGCCAGCAGTTTATTGGGGGGCGAGGTTCAGCCCCAGCATTTT. The full variable domain, completed using reference TRBV28 and TRBJ1-5, is DVKVTQSSRYLVKRTGEKVFLECVQDMDHENMFWYRQDPGLGLRLIYFSYDVKMKEKGDIPEGYSVSREKKERFSLILESASTNQTSMYLCASSLLGGEVQPQHFGDGTRLSIL.

The chain carries TRBV2 and TRBJ2-1; D remains ambiguous. The V end was cut by 4 bases, the J end by 0 bases, with 7 bases between. CDR1 SNHLY and CDR2 FYNNEI come from the germline V gene. This CDR3 is 14 amino acids long. The CDR3 here is CASSAASSYNEQFF. CDR3 sequence (DNA): TGTGCCAGCAGTGCGGCCAGCTCCTACAATGAGCAGTTCTTC.

The V and J genes are TRBV27 and TRBJ2-7; TRBD1 aligns across 10 bases. The germline V gene has CDR1 MNHEY and CDR2 SMNVEV (reference sequence). This CDR3 is 19 amino acids long. Germline trimming cut 4 bases from V and 0 bases from J; bases unmatched to any gene: 15. CDR3 in amino acids: CASSSEGISGTGVSYEQYF. The CDR3 DNA reads TGTGCCAGCAGTTCCGAAGGAATTTCGGGGACAGGGGTCTCCTACGAGCAGTACTTC.

The chain recombines TRBV5-4 with TRBJ1-4; the match to TRBD1 covers 9 bases. CDR3 size: 15 residues. V gave up 4 bases and J gave up 4 bases; unmatched junction bases: 5. CDR1 SGHNT and CDR2 YYREEE come from the germline V gene (reference sequence). The CDR3 is CASSLGTGINEKLFF. The CDR3 bases are TGTGCCAGCAGCCTGGGGACAGGGATTAATGAAAAACTGTTTTTT.